Below, 5 T cell receptor beta chains from the same sample are listed, as sequenced in a study of blood T cell repertoires in COVID-19. Libraries were prepared by immunoSEQ multiplex PCR; TCRdb keeps only in-frame clonotypes and omits some of them. Seen here are some 110,000 clones, around 81% observed once, and the top ten hold 30% to 45%. The specimen sequenced was peripheral blood. These receptor sequences come from an older man with acute or convalescent COVID-19.

This rearrangement joins TRBV5-4 to TRBJ2-1; 9 positions agree with TRBD1. V shed 2 bases, J shed 6 bases, and the junction held 9 bases outside the gene matches. CDR1 SGHNT and CDR2 YYREEE come from the germline V gene (reference sequence). The CDR3 covers 16 residues. CDR3 residues: CASSFGQGHSPNEQFF. The CDR3 bases are TGTGCCAGCAGCTTCGGACAGGGGCATTCCCCCAATGAGCAGTTCTTC. The full variable domain, with the rest looked up from reference TRBV5-4 and TRBJ2-1, is ETGVTQSPTHLIKTRGQQVTLRCSSQSGHNTVSWYQQALGQGPQFIFQYYREEENGRGNFPPRFSGLQFPNYSSELNVNALELDDSALYLCASSFGQGHSPNEQFFGPGTRLTVL.

J is TRBJ2-6 and V is TRBV28, with D uncertain. This CDR3 contains 15 residues. With 2 bases removed from V and 2 bases from J, the gap between germline ends came to 7 bases. Germline lookup yields CDR1 MDHEN and CDR2 SYDVKM. In DNA, the CDR3 is TGTGCCAGCAGTTTAACGGGTGCTGGGGCCAACGTCCTGACTTTC. It is translated as CASSLTGAGANVLTF.

The rearrangement uses TRBV10-3 and TRBJ2-5, with 9 bases identical to TRBD2. Trimming at V came to 10 bases and at J to 2 bases, leaving 5 bases not matched to a gene. The CDR3 has 13 amino acids. Germline V lookup: CDR1 ENHRY, CDR2 SYGVKD. The CDR3: CATSGMGQETQYF. In DNA form, the CDR3 reads TGTGCCACTAGCGGGATGGGACAAGAGACCCAGTACTTC.

V gene TRBV27 combines with J gene TRBJ2-5, with D tentatively TRBD2 (6 bases). CDR3 length: 13 amino acids. V was shortened by 6 bases and J by 5 bases, with 13 bases between the two germline ends. Germline values: CDR1 MNHEY, CDR2 SMNVEV (reference sequence). In DNA form, the CDR3 reads TGTGCCAGCAGCCCAACGCGGGATGAGACCCAGTACTTC. The encoded protein is CASSPTRDETQYF.

Of note for this clone: The same CDR3 arises from other DNA sequences in this sample as well. The gene calls are TRBV5-1 and TRBJ1-1; 9 bases fit TRBD1. CDR1 SGHRS and CDR2 YFSETQ come from the germline V gene. This CDR3 has 15 residues. V trimming: 0 bases; J trimming: 5 bases; junction bases outside the gene matches: 5. CDR3 region: CASSLGQGVGTEAFF. Here the CDR3 DNA reads TGCGCCAGCAGCTTGGGACAGGGGGTCGGGACTGAAGCTTTCTTT.